The rows below give T cell receptor beta chains drawn from one sample of a study of a mutant IDH1 vaccine in newly diagnosed glioma. Profiled with immunoSEQ multiplex PCR; TCRdb holds only in-frame clones, not every one. This sample has 56,000 or so clones, with around four fifths found just once. No antigen is known for these receptors. The sample here was PBMCs, taken from a glioma patient whose treatment included an IDH1 peptide vaccine. These receptors were collected from a woman aged 40 to 49 with glioma. CDR3s leave out the opening cysteine and the closing phenylalanine or tryptophan. The D gene is left open where the match is weak. Clone size is given for some rows only: seen once, a few or many times, or a class if the clone is expanded.

size: NA
D: NA
V: TRBV6-5
J: TRBJ2-7
CDR3: ASSYGWQGWEQY

size: NA
D: TRBD1
V: TRBV5-1
J: TRBJ2-5
CDR3: ASSRTPGQQETQY

size: NA
D: NA
V: TRBV4-3
J: TRBJ1-5
CDR3: ASSPPPTATGGSNQPQH

size: NA
D: NA
V: TRBV6-5
J: TRBJ1-4
CDR3: ASSNPGVSNEKLF

size: NA
D: TRBD2
V: TRBV2
J: TRBJ2-7
CDR3: ASIERGGSYEQY

size: NA
D: TRBD1
V: TRBV18
J: TRBJ2-7
CDR3: ASSPRDRGRSEQY

size: NA
D: NA
V: TRBV6-1
J: TRBJ1-1
CDR3: ASSVKGNTEAF

size: NA
D: TRBD1
V: TRBV7-2
J: TRBJ1-5
CDR3: ASSLARPGQGRGQPQH

size: NA
D: NA
V: TRBV7-5
J: TRBJ2-7
CDR3: ARPTESSRTLYEQY

size: NA
D: NA
V: TRBV7-2
J: TRBJ1-2
CDR3: ASSLYLDSNYGYT

size: few
D: TRBD1
V: TRBV9
J: TRBJ1-6
CDR3: ASSGYRGRNSPLH

size: NA
D: TRBD2
V: TRBV6-5
J: TRBJ2-2
CDR3: ASSYSRRTSTGELF

size: NA
D: NA
V: TRBV5-4
J: TRBJ2-3
CDR3: ASSRDLRDTDTQY

size: few
D: NA
V: TRBV4-1
J: TRBJ1-1
CDR3: ASSRQGNTEAF

size: NA
D: NA
V: TRBV30
J: TRBJ2-3
CDR3: AWSVRRGSADTQY

size: NA
D: NA
V: TRBV25-1
J: TRBJ1-6
CDR3: ASSERGAGRNSPLH

size: once
D: NA
V: TRBV11-2
J: TRBJ2-5
CDR3: ASQRGGQETQY

size: NA
D: TRBD1
V: TRBV7-2
J: TRBJ2-5
CDR3: ASRRGGAETQY

size: medium-sized
D: TRBD1
V: TRBV11-2
J: TRBJ2-2
CDR3: ASSLFGTVNTGELF

size: NA
D: NA
V: TRBV29-1
J: TRBJ2-1
CDR3: SASPTRGRIYNEQF

size: NA
D: NA
V: TRBV30
J: TRBJ1-2
CDR3: AWHPGQGYT

size: few
D: NA
V: TRBV19
J: TRBJ1-4
CDR3: ASSMNRGEKLF

size: few
D: TRBD2
V: TRBV5-4
J: TRBJ2-1
CDR3: ASSLKLAGDNEQF

size: NA
D: NA
V: TRBV1
J: TRBJ2-5
CDR3: TSSSQETQY

size: NA
D: TRBD2
V: TRBV7-7
J: TRBJ2-2
CDR3: ASSLRLAGGLTGTGELF

size: NA
D: TRBD2
V: TRBV5-1
J: TRBJ2-7
CDR3: ASSSEGAGVRIEQY

size: few
D: NA
V: TRBV5-1
J: TRBJ1-2
CDR3: ASSFLTGGSNYGYT